A selection of T cell receptor beta chains follows, all from one sample in a study of shared clonotypes between healthy human individuals. Sequencing used immunoSEQ multiplex PCR; TCRdb keeps in-frame clones, though not all of them. Of hundreds of thousands of clones in the sample, 90% to 97% were seen once. Sequencing input: naive CD8+ T cells sorted from blood. Receptors were obtained from a woman in her thirties in good health. Both conserved end residues are part of each CDR3. The D gene is left open where the match is weak.

J gene,V gene,D gene,CDR3 protein,CDR3 DNA
TRBJ2-3,TRBV19,-,CASSIGPGATDTQYF,TGTGCCAGTAGTATTGGGCCAGGGGCGACAGATACGCAGTATTTT
TRBJ2-2,TRBV7-8,TRBD2,CASSLTGLAGGSRDTGELFF,TGTGCCAGCAGCTTAACTGGTCTAGCGGGAGGATCGCGGGACACCGGGGAGCTGTTTTTT
TRBJ1-2,TRBV7-9,-,CASSASLRELYGYTF,TGTGCCAGCAGTGCCTCCCTAAGGGAGCTGTATGGCTACACCTTC
TRBJ1-1,TRBV5-6,-,CASSFYYGGLNTEAFF,TGTGCCAGCAGCTTTTACTATGGCGGGTTGAACACTGAAGCTTTCTTT
TRBJ1-2,TRBV9,-,CASTDSYGYTF,TGTGCCAGCACCGATAGCTATGGCTACACCTTC
TRBJ2-1,TRBV28,TRBD2,CASSSYRDNSGKGEQFF,TGTGCCAGCAGTTCCTATAGGGACAATAGCGGGAAAGGTGAGCAGTTCTTC
TRBJ2-7,TRBV2,TRBD1,CASSGDRSAYEQYF,TGTGCCAGCAGTGGGGACAGGTCTGCCTACGAGCAGTACTTC
TRBJ2-1,TRBV28,-,CASSRTQFSGNNEQFF,TGTGCCAGCAGTCGCACCCAGTTTAGCGGTAACAATGAGCAGTTCTTC
TRBJ2-7,TRBV27,-,CASRLQAPHEQYF,TGTGCCAGCAGATTACAGGCTCCCCACGAGCAGTACTTC
TRBJ2-5,TRBV15,-,CATSRDFPMAREGETQYF,TGTGCCACCAGCAGAGATTTCCCGATGGCAAGGGAAGGAGAGACCCAGTACTTC
TRBJ2-7,TRBV28,TRBD1,CASSLTGQGAYEQYF,TGTGCCAGCAGTCTCACGGGACAGGGGGCCTACGAGCAGTACTTC
TRBJ1-2,TRBV2,TRBD1,CASKTGDRYGYTF,TGTGCCAGCAAAACGGGGGACAGATATGGCTACACCTTC
TRBJ1-2,TRBV5-8,-,CASSLSTANYGYTF,TGTGCCAGCAGCTTGTCGACAGCTAACTATGGCTACACCTTC